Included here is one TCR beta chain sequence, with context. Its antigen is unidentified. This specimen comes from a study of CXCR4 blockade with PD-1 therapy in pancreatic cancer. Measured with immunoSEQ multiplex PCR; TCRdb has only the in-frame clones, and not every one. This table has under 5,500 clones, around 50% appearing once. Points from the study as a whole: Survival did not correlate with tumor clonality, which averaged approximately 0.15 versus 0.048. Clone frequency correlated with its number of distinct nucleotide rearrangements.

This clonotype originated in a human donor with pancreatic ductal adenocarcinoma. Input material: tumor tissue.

CDR3 residues: CASSQDLQSSTEAFF. The CDR3 DNA sequence: TGTGCCAGCAGCCAAGATCTCCAGTCTAGCACTGAAGCTTTCTTT. The chain employs TRBV14 and TRBJ1-1; no firm D call. Trimming removed 0 bases at V and 4 bases at J, with 12 bases between. The length of the CDR3 is 15 residues. Germline loops: CDR1 SGHDN, CDR2 FVKESK.